These 9 T cell receptor beta chains were all obtained from the same sample, sequenced in a study of cytomegalovirus exposure and HLA in healthy donors. PCR involved 60 Vbeta and 13 Jbeta primers. Using immunoSEQ multiplex PCR, the repertoire was profiled, and TCRdb retains in-frame clones only, with some absent. The sample lists a few hundred thousand clones, less than 80% occurring once. The specimen sequenced was PBMCs. These receptors all stem from a girl aged 2-10 years in good health and CMV-seronegative.

CDR3 coding DNA: TGCGCCAGCAGCCAAGATTCGGGCGAGCAGTACTTC. Translation gives CASSQDSGEQYF. This sequence joins TRBV4-1 and TRBJ2-7; D not certain. V was cut by 0 bases and J by 6 bases, with 6 bases left in between. Germline CDR1 MGHRA, CDR2 YSYEKL. The CDR3 totals 12 residues.

The chain couples TRBV5-1 to TRBJ2-5; tentatively, D is TRBD2 (6 bases). V lost 2 bases and J lost 2, with 7 bases in between. This CDR3 has 13 residues. Looked up from germline, CDR1 is SGHRS and CDR2 is YFSETQ. CDR3 sequence (DNA): TGCGCCAGCAGCTTAGGACTACAAGAGACCCAGTACTTC. Protein: CASSLGLQETQYF. The full variable domain, in which reference TRBV5-1 and TRBJ2-5 provide the parts outside the CDR3, is KAGVTQTPRYLIKTRGQQVTLSCSPISGHRSVSWYQQTPGQGLQFLFEYFSETQRNKGNFPGRFSGRQFSNSRSEMNVSTLELGDSALYLCASSLGLQETQYFGPGTRLLVL.

The chain uses TRBV18 and TRBJ2-5, with a weak D call TRBD1 (5 bases). The CDR3 is 14 residues long. V lost 5 bases and J lost 1, with 11 bases in between. Germline assignment: CDR1 KGHSH and CDR2 LQKENI. The CDR3 sequence: CASSSRQTQETQYF. The CDR3 coding sequence is TGTGCCAGCTCATCCAGACAGACCCAAGAGACCCAGTACTTC.

J is TRBJ2-7 and V is TRBV5-1; 7 bases agree with TRBD1. The J segment lost 4 bases and the V segment lost 4 bases, leaving 8 bases of the junction unmatched. Germline CDR1 reads SGHRS; CDR2 reads YFSETQ. This CDR3 is 14 amino acids long. The CDR3: CASSVGTEGYEQYF. CDR3 DNA: TGCGCCAGCAGCGTGGGGACAGAAGGTTACGAGCAGTACTTC. Filled out from reference TRBV5-1 and TRBJ2-7, the complete variable domain reads KAGVTQTPRYLIKTRGQQVTLSCSPISGHRSVSWYQQTPGQGLQFLFEYFSETQRNKGNFPGRFSGRQFSNSRSEMNVSTLELGDSALYLCASSVGTEGYEQYFGPGTRLTVT.

This rearrangement joins TRBV6-4 to TRBJ2-1; 7 nucleotides match TRBD2. The V and J ends lost 0 bases and 3 bases, in that order; junction bases with no gene match: 5. The CDR3 consists of 16 residues. Looked up from germline, CDR1 is MRHNA and CDR2 is SNTAGT. The CDR3 nucleotides are TGTGCCAGCAGTGACTCTGCTAGCGGCAACTACAATGAGCAGTTCTTC. This encodes CASSDSASGNYNEQFF.

The chain couples TRBV19 to TRBJ1-6; 7 bases match TRBD1. The CDR3 consists of 16 residues. After removal of 4 bases from V and 1 base from J, the junction contained 4 bases not matched to a gene. The V gene's germline CDR1 is LNHDA and CDR2 SQIVND (reference sequence). CDR3 sequence: CASSTEGQSYNSPLHF. CDR3 in DNA: TGTGCCAGTAGTACGGAGGGACAGTCCTATAATTCACCCCTCCACTTT.

This chain connects TRBV30 to TRBJ2-1, with 9 nucleotides matching TRBD2. V was pared by 8 bases and J by 7 bases, with 6 bases of the junction left unmatched. The CDR3 sequence is 12 residues long. Germline-derived CDR1 and CDR2 are GTSNPN and SVGIG (reference sequence). The CDR3 bases are TGTGCCGGTAGCGGGAGCAGAAATGAGCAGTTCTTC. Protein sequence: CAGSGSRNEQFF. The variable domain in full, with the rest retrieved from reference TRBV30 and TRBJ2-1, is SQTIHQWPATLVQPVGSPLSLECTVEGTSNPNLYWYRQAAGRGLQLLFYSVGIGQISSEVPQNLSASRPQDRQFILSSKKLLLSDSGFYLCAGSGSRNEQFFGPGTRLTVL.

The J gene is TRBJ1-5, the V gene TRBV30; no clear D gene. V was clipped by 2 bases and J by 4 bases, with 6 bases between them. The CDR3 contains 12 residues. Per the germline V gene, CDR1 is GTSNPN and CDR2 is SVGIG (reference sequence). CDR3 sequence (DNA): TGTGCCTGGAGTTCGGAGAATCAGCCCCAGCATTTT. The encoded protein is CAWSSENQPQHF.

The chain combines TRBV5-1 with TRBJ2-5; no definite D call. V lost 1 base and J lost 2, with 9 bases in between. Germline values: CDR1 SGHRS, CDR2 YFSETQ. The CDR3 covers 14 residues. The CDR3 sequence: CASSLNSRQETQYF. CDR3 sequence (DNA): TGCGCCAGCAGCTTGAACAGTAGACAAGAGACCCAGTACTTC. The full variable domain, rest sourced from reference TRBV5-1 and TRBJ2-5, is KAGVTQTPRYLIKTRGQQVTLSCSPISGHRSVSWYQQTPGQGLQFLFEYFSETQRNKGNFPGRFSGRQFSNSRSEMNVSTLELGDSALYLCASSLNSRQETQYFGPGTRLLVL.